Detailed here is one TCR beta chain. Its antigen is still unknown. Individuals who donated were healthy Caucasians from Russia aged roughly 6 to 100. Every donor gave ten milliliters of peripheral blood. These data belong to a study of blood T cells in healthy people across ages. Findings of the study overall: Per million T cells, TCR beta diversity dropped about linearly as age rose.

The germline gives CDR1 SGHRS, CDR2 YFSETQ. There are 16 residues in the CDR3. The V and J ends lost 5 bases and 5 bases, in that order; junction bases with no gene match: 10. The second PCR ran roughly 6 to 11 cycles with a sample-barcoded 5' primer and J-beta primers. Researchers report that each sample yielded at least 3 million CDR3-containing paired-end reads. TCRdb used MiXCR to reprocess the 5' RACE reads, holding one entry per CDR3 protein. The sample lists 730,000 or so distinct CDR3 sequences; about 43% were seen once. The source of this sequence is a man older than 75 in good health. The chain uses TRBV5-1 and TRBJ1-1; TRBD1 agrees at 12 bases. Sequences were obtained from blood. The CDR3 DNA sequence: TGCGCCAGCAGTCCCGGGACAGGGGGCGCACAGACTGAAGCTTTCTTT. It yields the protein CASSPGTGGAQTEAFF.